This TCR beta chain originates from a study of cytomegalovirus exposure and HLA in healthy donors. Overall study context: An early data release held 75 million to 100 million unique TCRs from HLA-typed donors.

Study-wide findings and caveats: Later work showed greater clonal expansion in HLA-associated TCR beta chains than in equally common others. Associated with HLA alleles at 0.05 false discovery rate in a later analysis were about 17,000 TCR beta sequences. TCR beta V- and J-gene trimming was later associated with a missense DCLRE1C variant.

Both 60 Vbeta primers and 13 Jbeta primers went into the PCR. The method was immunoSEQ multiplex PCR; TCRdb's version includes in-frame clones alone and lacks a portion of them. The sample totals about 130,000 clones; its top ten clones hold about 2.3%. For this clone: Its matching antigen is unknown. The CDR3 does not end in the conserved phenylalanine or tryptophan, so this is likely a read error.

The clonotype was recovered from a man aged 40-49 years in good health and CMV-seronegative. The sample comprised PBMCs.

DNA for the CDR3: TGTGCCAGCAGACGGACTGGCGGGAGCGACTACGAGCAGTACCTC. As protein: CASRRTGGSDYEQYL. The V and J genes are TRBV13 and TRBJ2-7; 7 bases line up with TRBD2. This CDR3 is 15 amino acids long. V shed 6 bases, J shed 3 bases, and the junction held 11 bases outside the gene matches. Germline-derived CDR1 and CDR2 are PRHDT and FYEKMQ (reference sequence).